This paragraph reports one T cell receptor (beta chain). Its antigen is undetermined. The data were taken from a study of early T cells in non-severe SARS-CoV-2 infection. Study in general: Investigators sequenced bulk RNA drawn from unsorted whole blood, and chains remained unpaired.

As part of library construction, unique molecular identifiers were attached to individual cDNA molecules. TCRdb reprocessed the 5' RACE reads with MiXCR, giving one entry per CDR3 protein. The sample holds roughly 110,000 distinct CDR3 sequences, around 10% seen once. V was cut by 1 base and J by 6 bases, with 10 bases left in between. The CDR3 extends over 13 amino acids. Per germline, CDR1 SGHVS and CDR2 FQNEAQ. Notes on the study in general: VDJdb-based annotation leaned toward anti-spike CD8 responses and missed private and CD4 specificities.

This TCR was sampled from an adult who was a healthcare worker with PCR-confirmed SARS-CoV-2 infection or an uninfected control (not recorded which). The rearrangement links TRBV7-8 to TRBJ2-7, with no clear D. The sequencing input was whole blood. This chain's CDR3 is CASSLGAASEQYF. The CDR3 coding sequence is TGTGCCAGCAGCTTAGGCGCCGCTTCCGAGCAGTACTTC.